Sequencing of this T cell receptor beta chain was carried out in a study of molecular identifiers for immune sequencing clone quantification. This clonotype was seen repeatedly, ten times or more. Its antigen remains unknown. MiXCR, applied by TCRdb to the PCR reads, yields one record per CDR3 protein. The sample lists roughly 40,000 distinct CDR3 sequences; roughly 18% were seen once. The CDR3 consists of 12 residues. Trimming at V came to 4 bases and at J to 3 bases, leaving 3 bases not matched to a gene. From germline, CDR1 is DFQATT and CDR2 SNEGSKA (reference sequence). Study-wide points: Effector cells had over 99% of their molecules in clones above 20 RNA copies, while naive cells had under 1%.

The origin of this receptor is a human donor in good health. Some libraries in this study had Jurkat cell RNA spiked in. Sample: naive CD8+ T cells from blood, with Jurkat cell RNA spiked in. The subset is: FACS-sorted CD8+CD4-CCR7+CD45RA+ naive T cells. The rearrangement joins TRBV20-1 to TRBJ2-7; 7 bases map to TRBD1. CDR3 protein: CSATDRNYEQYF. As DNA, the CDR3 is TGCAGTGCTACGGACAGGAACTACGAGCAGTACTTC.